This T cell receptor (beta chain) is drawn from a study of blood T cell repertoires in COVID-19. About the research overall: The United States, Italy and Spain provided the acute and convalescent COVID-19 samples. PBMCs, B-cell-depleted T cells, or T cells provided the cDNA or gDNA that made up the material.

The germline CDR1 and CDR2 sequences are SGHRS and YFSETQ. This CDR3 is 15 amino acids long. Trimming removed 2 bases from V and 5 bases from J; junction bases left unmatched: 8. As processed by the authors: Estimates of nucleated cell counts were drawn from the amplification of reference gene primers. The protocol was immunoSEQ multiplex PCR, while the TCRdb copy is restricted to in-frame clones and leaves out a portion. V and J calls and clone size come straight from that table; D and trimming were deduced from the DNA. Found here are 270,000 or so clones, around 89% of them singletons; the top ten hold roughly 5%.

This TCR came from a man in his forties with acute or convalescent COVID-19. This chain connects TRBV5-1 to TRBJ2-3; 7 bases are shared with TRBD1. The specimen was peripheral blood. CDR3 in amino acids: CASSFAGTVEDTQYF. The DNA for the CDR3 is TGCGCCAGCAGCTTCGCCGGGACAGTTGAAGATACGCAGTATTTT.